This entry describes one T cell receptor beta chain. Antigen: not known. This specimen comes from a study of T cells after yellow fever vaccination. The overall study: Fractions of low cell number were prepared using SMART-Seq v4 Ultra Low Input.

TCRdb used MiXCR to reprocess the 5' RACE reads, holding one entry per CDR3 protein. The table shows around 320,000 distinct CDR3 sequences, with 4% to 5.5% occurring only once. Germline V CDR1 and CDR2: LGHNA, YNFKEQ. This CDR3 spans 13 amino acids. The V end was cut by 2 bases, the J end by 5 bases, with 7 bases between. Study-wide findings and caveats: Once the booster was given, most primary-vaccination clones reappeared, at 95% to 97% for CD4 and 88% for CD8. FACS-sorted repertoires might harbor abundant contaminating clonotypes from the bulk population. A weaker but faster secondary response was observed, peaking on day 5 versus 15.

This clonotype was obtained from a man between 18 and 29 years old who received the YFV17D yellow fever vaccine. V is TRBV4-2 and J is TRBJ2-1; TRBD1 or TRBD2 may be the D gene (5 bases each). This specimen was PBMCs, taken 15 days after the yellow fever booster vaccination. CDR3 bases: TGTGCCAGCAGCCAAATGGGGGACAATGAGCAGTTCTTC. Translating gives CASSQMGDNEQFF.